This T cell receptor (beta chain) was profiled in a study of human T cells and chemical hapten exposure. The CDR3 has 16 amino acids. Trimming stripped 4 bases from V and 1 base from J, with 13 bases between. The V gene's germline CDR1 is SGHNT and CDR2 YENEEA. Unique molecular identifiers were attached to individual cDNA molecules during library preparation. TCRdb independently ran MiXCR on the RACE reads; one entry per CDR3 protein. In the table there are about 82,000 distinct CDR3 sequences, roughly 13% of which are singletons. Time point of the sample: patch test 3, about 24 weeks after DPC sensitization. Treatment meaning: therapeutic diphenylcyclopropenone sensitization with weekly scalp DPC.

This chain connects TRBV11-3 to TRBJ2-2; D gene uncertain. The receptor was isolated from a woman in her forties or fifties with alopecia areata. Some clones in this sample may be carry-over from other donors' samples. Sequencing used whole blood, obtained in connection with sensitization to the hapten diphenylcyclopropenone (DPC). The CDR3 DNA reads TGTGCCAGCAGCTCCAGAGTAATGTGGAACACCGGGGAGCTGTTTTTT. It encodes CASSSRVMWNTGELFF. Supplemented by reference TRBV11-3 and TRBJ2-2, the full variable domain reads EAGVVQSPRYKIIEKKQPVAFWCNPISGHNTLYWYLQNLGQGPELLIRYENEEAVDDSQLPKDRFSAERLKGVDSTLKIQPAELGDSAVYLCASSSRVMWNTGELFFGEGSRLTVL.